These 20 T cell receptor beta chains came from one sample sequenced in a study of blood T cell repertoires in COVID-19. Libraries were prepared by immunoSEQ multiplex PCR; TCRdb keeps only in-frame clonotypes and omits some of them. This sample has 150,000 or so clones; about 90% occur once, and the top ten carry about 5.3%. Sequencing was performed on peripheral blood. These receptors were taken from a man under 40 with COVID-19, enrolled during active disease.

The gene calls are TRBV7-2 and TRBJ2-7, with 11 bases matching TRBD2. This CDR3 comprises 14 residues. V lost 5 bases to trimming and J lost 6 bases; unmatched junction nucleotides: 6. Germline CDR1 and CDR2: SGHTA and FQGNSA. CDR3 nucleotides: TGTGCCAGCAGCCTCCTAGCGGGGGGACGCGAGCAGTACTTC. This codes for CASSLLAGGREQYF.

The V call is TRBV19, the J call TRBJ2-7, with D perhaps matching TRBD1 (5 bases). Germline loops: CDR1 LNHDA, CDR2 SQIVND (reference sequence). This CDR3 has 15 amino acids. Trimming left V 4 bases short and J 0 bases short, with 13 bases between. The CDR3 region is CASSNRQTSSYEQYF. DNA of the CDR3: TGTGCCAGTAGTAACCGACAGACTTCCTCCTACGAGCAGTACTTC.

This sequence joins TRBV25-1 and TRBJ2-1, with D maybe TRBD2 (6 bases). Germline assignment: CDR1 MGHDK and CDR2 SYGVNS. Between the trimmed V and J ends, which lost 1 base and 10 bases, there was a span of 11 bases. The CDR3 runs to 13 residues. The CDR3 coding sequence is TGTGCCAGCAGTGAATTAGGAGGGGAGGAGCAGTTCTTC. Translated, it gives CASSELGGEEQFF.

The V and J genes are TRBV18 and TRBJ1-1; TRBD1 aligns across 9 bases. CDR3 length: 17 residues. Germline assignment: CDR1 KGHSH and CDR2 LQKENI. After removal of 2 bases from V and 4 bases from J, the junction contained 11 bases not matched to a gene. CDR3 nucleotide sequence: TGTGCCAGCTCACCATCCGGGACAGGGCCCCTTGTCACTGAAGCTTTCTTT. This codes for CASSPSGTGPLVTEAFF.

The genes are TRBV30 and TRBJ2-7; the D gene is possibly TRBD2 (5 bases). The CDR3 runs 14 residues. Deletions cut 6 bases from V and 0 bases from J, with 15 bases between. Looked up from germline, CDR1 is GTSNPN and CDR2 is SVGIG (reference sequence). The CDR3 loop reads CACNPDGLSYEQYF. CDR3 nucleotides: TGTGCCTGTAACCCGGACGGACTCTCCTACGAGCAGTACTTC.

V gene TRBV6-5 combines with J gene TRBJ1-1; possibly TRBD1 for D (5 bases). The CDR3 length is 14 residues. Germline V CDR1 and CDR2: MNHEY, SVGAGI. Trimming pared 4 bases from V and 4 bases from J, leaving 13 bases between. CDR3 DNA: TGTGCCAGCAGTTGGGACCCGGAGGGCACTGAAGCTTTCTTT. It codes for CASSWDPEGTEAFF.

The chain couples TRBV3-1 (or the pseudogene TRBV3-2) to TRBJ1-3; a possible D gene is TRBD1 (6 bases). Germline V lookup: CDR1 LGHDT, CDR2 YNNKEL (reference sequence). V was pared by 3 bases and J by 0 bases, with 18 bases between. The CDR3 is 18 residues long. The chain's CDR3 is CASSQTQGIRTSGNTIYF. The CDR3 DNA follows: TGTGCCAGCAGCCAGACACAGGGTATAAGAACCTCTGGAAACACCATATATTTT.

The V call is TRBV7-2, the J call TRBJ2-1; D might be TRBD2 (7 bases). The CDR3 is 16 amino acids. The germline V gene has CDR1 SGHTA and CDR2 FQGNSA. Trimming took off 4 bases at V and 5 bases at J, with 18 bases between the two ends. CDR3 sequence (DNA): TGTGCCAGCAGCTCCCCCGTGGGGGGGCTTGACAATGAGCAGTTCTTC. This sequence encodes CASSSPVGGLDNEQFF.

The chain joins TRBV25-1 to TRBJ1-2; weak D call: TRBD1 (5 bases). This CDR3 is 15 amino acids long. The ends were cut back, 2 bases at V and 1 base at J, with 11 bases in the middle. CDR1 and CDR2 (germline): MGHDK, SYGVNS. The CDR3 sequence: CASSEGDSLNYGYTF. The CDR3 DNA is TGTGCCAGCAGTGAAGGAGACAGCCTTAACTATGGCTACACCTTC.

J is TRBJ2-7 and V is TRBV15, with 11 nucleotides matching TRBD2. Germline V lookup: CDR1 LNHNV, CDR2 YYDKDF (reference sequence). This CDR3 has 19 residues. J was trimmed by 0 bases and V by 0 bases; bases with no gene match: 10. CDR3 protein: CATSRDFPSGRYTSYEQYF. The CDR3 DNA reads TGTGCCACCAGCAGAGATTTTCCTAGCGGGAGGTATACCTCCTACGAGCAGTACTTC.

This rearrangement joins TRBV3-1 (or the pseudogene TRBV3-2) to TRBJ1-2, with a tentative D call TRBD1 (6 bases). V lost 6 bases and J 4 bases, leaving 6 bases between the germline ends. The CDR3 totals 11 residues. Germline V gives CDR1 LGHDT, CDR2 YNNKEL (reference sequence). CDR3 protein: CASRQGYGYTF. The CDR3 region has the DNA TGTGCCAGCAGACAGGGCTATGGCTACACCTTC.

This clone was seen only once. The chain recombines TRBV7-3 with TRBJ1-1, with 7 bases aligning to TRBD1. Germline V gene lookup returns CDR1 SGHTA and CDR2 FQGTGA. The V segment lost 4 bases and the J segment 4 bases; nucleotides outside the gene matches: 6. The CDR3 spans 14 residues. In nucleotides, the CDR3 is TGTGCCAGCAGCTCCGGGACAGCGGGCACTGAAGCTTTCTTT. Translated, it gives CASSSGTAGTEAFF.

The rearrangement joins TRBV7-9 to TRBJ2-5; 7 nucleotides align to TRBD2. Germline CDR1 and CDR2: SEHNR and FQNEAQ (reference sequence). V shed 10 bases, J shed 2 bases, and the junction held 7 bases outside the gene matches. There are 13 residues in the CDR3. The CDR3 here is CATGRQLQETQYF. In DNA form, the CDR3 reads TGTGCCACCGGGAGGCAGTTACAAGAGACCCAGTACTTC.

The chain is built from TRBV28 and TRBJ1-1; 7 nucleotides align to TRBD1. Germline values: CDR1 MDHEN, CDR2 SYDVKM. J lost 3 bases, V lost 6 bases, and 7 bases had no gene match. The CDR3 consists of 14 residues. CDR3 residues: CASSRGQFHTEAFF. The CDR3 DNA is TGTGCCAGCAGCCGGGGACAGTTCCACACTGAAGCTTTCTTT.

The chain recombines TRBV18 with TRBJ2-3, with no clear D. Trimming took 3 bases from V and 2 from J, leaving 9 bases between them. The germline gives CDR1 KGHSH, CDR2 LQKENI. This CDR3 has 14 amino acids. DNA for the CDR3: TGTGCCAGCTCACCGCAGGAATTCACAGATACGCAGTATTTT. The encoded protein is CASSPQEFTDTQYF.

The gene calls are TRBV11-2 and TRBJ1-2; TRBD1 agrees at 9 bases. This CDR3 region has 13 residues. V dropped 5 bases and J dropped 13; count of bases not matched to a gene: 11. Germline CDR1 SGHAT, CDR2 FQNNGV. Here the CDR3 DNA reads TGTGCCAGCAGCCCGGGACAGGGCCTGTACTGCACCTTC. It specifies CASSPGQGLYCTF.

This clone showed up just a few times. The V gene is TRBV5-1, the J gene TRBJ1-2; D uncertain. Per the germline V gene, CDR1 is SGHRS and CDR2 is YFSETQ. This CDR3 contains 11 residues. Trimming removed 1 base from V and 8 bases from J, with 6 bases in between. The CDR3 nucleotides read TGCGCCAGCAGCTTGAACGGGGGCTACACCTTC. Amino acids: CASSLNGGYTF.

V and J are TRBV19 and TRBJ2-7; possible D gene TRBD1, 5 bases. Deletions cut 5 bases from V and 1 base from J, with 12 bases between. The CDR3 extends over 14 amino acids. The germline V gene encodes CDR1 LNHDA and CDR2 SQIVND (reference sequence). The CDR3 is CASSSLGPSYEQYF. The CDR3 coding sequence is TGTGCCAGTAGTTCCCTGGGGCCATCCTACGAGCAGTACTTC.

The V call is TRBV18, the J call TRBJ2-5; D possibly corresponds to TRBD1 (6 bases). The CDR3 contains 14 residues. With 5 bases removed from V and 5 bases from J, the gap between germline ends came to 15 bases. CDR1 is KGHSH and CDR2 is LQKENI in the germline V gene. CDR3: CASSGIQGGETQYF. Here the CDR3 DNA reads TGTGCCAGCTCAGGGATACAGGGTGGCGAGACCCAGTACTTC. Together with reference TRBV18 and TRBJ2-5, the CDR3 gives the full variable domain: NAGVMQNPRHLVRRRGQEARLRCSPMKGHSHVYWYRQLPEEGLKFMVYLQKENIIDESGMPKERFSAEFPKEGPSILRIQQVVRGDSAAYFCASSGIQGGETQYFGPGTRLLVL.

The chain has TRBV27 and TRBJ2-3; 8 nucleotides line up with TRBD2. Trimming at V came to 8 bases and at J to 3 bases, leaving 7 bases not matched to a gene. In germline, CDR1 is MNHEY, CDR2 SMNVEV (reference sequence). This CDR3 region has 14 residues. The CDR3: CASSTGGPTDTQYF. As DNA, the CDR3 is TGTGCCAGCTCAACGGGAGGGCCTACAGATACGCAGTATTTT.